One sample yielded the 26 T cell receptor beta chains listed below, sequenced in a study of cytomegalovirus exposure and HLA in healthy donors. This PCR relied on a set of 60 Vbeta primers and 13 Jbeta primers. Profiled with immunoSEQ multiplex PCR; TCRdb holds only in-frame clones, not every one. The sample shows fewer than 110,000 clones, 70% to 80% of them seen only once. Sequences were obtained from PBMCs. These receptors were collected from a man aged 18 to 35 in good health and CMV-seronegative.

The CDR3 nucleotides are TGTGCCAGCAGCGCCCGCGGAGTGGGTGACGAGCAGTTCTTC. Translated: CASSARGVGDEQFF. V is TRBV9 and J is TRBJ2-1; D is unclear. Germline V gene data show CDR1 as SGDLS and CDR2 as YYNGEE. The CDR3 spans 14 residues. The germline V and J ends were trimmed by 3 bases and 10 bases, with 17 bases remaining between them.

The J gene is TRBJ2-1, the V gene TRBV5-1, with 8 positions matching TRBD1. J was trimmed by 6 bases and V by 4 bases; bases with no gene match: 15. In germline, CDR1 is SGHRS, CDR2 YFSETQ. The CDR3 has 17 residues. This CDR3 is CASSPYRDRGPSNEQFF. Written as DNA, the CDR3 is TGCGCCAGCAGCCCCTACCGCGACAGGGGACCAAGCAATGAGCAGTTCTTC.

The rearrangement joins TRBV18 to TRBJ1-6; D gene uncertain. Germline assignment: CDR1 KGHSH and CDR2 LQKENI. V shed 6 bases and J shed 14 bases, with 20 bases lying between them. The CDR3 is 14 residues long. As DNA, the CDR3 is TGTGCCAGCTCCCCTTCCGGACTCCTCCAGGCCCTCCACTTT. Protein sequence: CASSPSGLLQALHF.

The chain joins TRBV28 to TRBJ1-2; 7 positions match TRBD1. Trimming at V came to 8 bases and at J to 7 bases, leaving 4 bases not matched to a gene. Germline V gene sequence: CDR1 MDHEN, CDR2 SYDVKM. The CDR3 covers 11 residues. The CDR3 nucleotides read TGTGCCAGCCGACAGGGCCCTGGCTACACCTTC. As protein: CASRQGPGYTF.

The chain has TRBV5-6 and TRBJ1-1; 8 positions agree with TRBD1. The V and J ends lost 3 bases and 10 bases, in that order; junction bases with no gene match: 17. The CDR3 loop spans 16 amino acids. Per germline, CDR1 SGHDT and CDR2 YYEEEE. The DNA for the CDR3 is TGTGCCAGCAGCTCCCCCGGGACAGGAGCCCCCCGCGGAGCTTTCTTT. Translation gives CASSSPGTGAPRGAFF. Complete variable domain (other parts from reference TRBV5-6 and TRBJ1-1): DAGVTQSPTHLIKTRGQQVTLRCSPKSGHDTVSWYQQALGQGPQFIFQYYEEEERQRGNFPDRFSGHQFPNYSSELNVNALLLGDSALYLCASSSPGTGAPRGAFFGQGTRLTVV.

As concerns this clone: The junction and the germline gene differ at one end; a read error may be behind it. The chain employs TRBV7-7 and TRBJ2-1, with D maybe TRBD2 (6 bases). CDR1 and CDR2 (germline): SSHAT, FNYEAQ (reference sequence). The CDR3 spans 15 residues. The CDR3 loop is CASSPRLEPDNEQFF. As DNA, the CDR3 is TGTGCTAGCAGCCCCAGACTAGAGCCTGACAATGAGCAGTTCTTC.

This clone was found once. CDR3 DNA: TGTGCCAGCAGTCCCGGGACAGGGCTGAGCAATGAGCAGTTCTTC. This gives the protein CASSPGTGLSNEQFF. The chain recombines TRBV6-5 with TRBJ2-1; 9 nucleotides line up with TRBD1. Unmatched junction bases numbered 8, after V lost 5 bases and J lost 6 bases. The CDR3 contains 15 residues. CDR1 is MNHEY and CDR2 is SVGAGI in the germline V gene.

The chain is built from TRBV5-1 and TRBJ1-2, with a weak D call TRBD1 (5 bases). The length of the CDR3 is 13 residues. Germline values: CDR1 SGHRS, CDR2 YFSETQ. V was shortened by 3 bases and J by 4 bases, with 10 bases between the two germline ends. This CDR3 is CASSYGTAYGYTF. The CDR3 DNA reads TGCGCCAGCAGCTACGGGACTGCCTATGGCTACACCTTC.

This sequence joins TRBV20-1 and TRBJ2-3; no reliable D call. Germline loops: CDR1 DFQATT, CDR2 SNEGSKA (reference sequence). With 5 bases removed from V and 11 bases from J, the gap between germline ends came to 11 bases. The CDR3 spans 10 residues. CDR3 sequence: CSAAGVVQYF. CDR3 bases: TGCAGTGCTGCAGGTGTGGTGCAGTATTTT.

The rearrangement uses TRBV28 and TRBJ1-1, with a possible D match to TRBD1 (5 bases). Per germline, CDR1 MDHEN and CDR2 SYDVKM. The CDR3 is 16 amino acids. V lost 9 bases and J 4 bases, leaving 24 bases between the germline ends. Here the CDR3 reads CASGYGVGLGGTEAFF. The CDR3 nucleotides read TGTGCCAGTGGGTATGGGGTGGGGCTCGGCGGCACTGAAGCTTTCTTT.

The rearrangement uses TRBV7-3 and TRBJ2-2, with D unresolved. Germline values: CDR1 SGHTA, CDR2 FQGTGA. V lost 0 bases and J 5 bases, leaving 7 bases between the germline ends. The CDR3 has 14 amino acids. CDR3 residues: CASSLTRGTGELFF. The CDR3 coding sequence is TGTGCCAGCAGCTTAACGAGAGGTACCGGGGAGCTGTTTTTT.

The chain carries TRBV5-1 and TRBJ2-2, with 7 bases identical to TRBD2. V gave up 4 bases and J gave up 5 bases; unmatched junction bases: 8. Looked up from germline, CDR1 is SGHRS and CDR2 is YFSETQ. The CDR3 is 15 amino acids. This CDR3 is CASSPLGGKTGELFF. The CDR3, as DNA: TGCGCCAGCAGCCCTCTCGGGGGGAAAACCGGGGAGCTGTTTTTT.

V usage is TRBV5-1 and J usage is TRBJ1-1; D is undetermined. Trimming removed 5 bases at V and 7 bases at J, with 12 bases between. CDR3 length equals 12 residues. Germline CDR1 and CDR2: SGHRS and YFSETQ. The CDR3 region has the DNA TGCGCCAGCAGGCGACCCCGGGGTGAAGCTTTCTTT. Residues: CASRRPRGEAFF.

This clone was picked up one time. This chain uses TRBV18 with TRBJ1-2; 7 bases are shared with TRBD1. Germline V gene lookup returns CDR1 KGHSH and CDR2 LQKENI. The CDR3 contains 12 residues. V was pared by 5 bases and J by 6 bases, with 3 bases of the junction left unmatched. CDR3 nucleotides: TGTGCCAGCTCAGCCGACAGGGATGGCTACACCTTC. Translated, it gives CASSADRDGYTF. The full variable domain, its missing parts supplied by reference TRBV18 and TRBJ1-2, is NAGVMQNPRHLVRRRGQEARLRCSPMKGHSHVYWYRQLPEEGLKFMVYLQKENIIDESGMPKERFSAEFPKEGPSILRIQQVVRGDSAAYFCASSADRDGYTFGSGTRLTVV.

The rearrangement uses TRBV19 and TRBJ1-5, with 7 bases matching TRBD1. The CDR3 loop spans 17 amino acids. With 4 bases clipped from V and 1 base from J, the junction kept 10 bases outside the gene matches. The germline V gene encodes CDR1 LNHDA and CDR2 SQIVND (reference sequence). The CDR3 DNA reads TGTGCCAGTAGTACTATACCGGGACAGCGGAGCAATCAGCCCCAGCATTTT. Encoded protein: CASSTIPGQRSNQPQHF.

The sample holds one count of this clone. At one end the junction does not follow the germline gene, possibly because of a read error. The chain joins TRBV7-3 to TRBJ1-2; D is unresolved. Per the germline V gene, CDR1 is SGHTA and CDR2 is FQGTGA. This CDR3 region has 13 residues. The CDR3: CASSASGNYGYPF. CDR3 coding DNA: TGTGCCAGCAGCGCTTCCGGGAACTATGGCTACCCCTTC.

The genes are TRBV28 and TRBJ2-5, with D perhaps matching TRBD1 (5 bases). The DNA end is a closer match to TRBJ2-7, so the J assignment may be wrong. The germline V gene encodes CDR1 MDHEN and CDR2 SYDVKM. The CDR3 totals 12 residues. CDR3 region: CASSDSSYEQYF. The CDR3 DNA sequence: TGTGCCAGCAGCGACAGCTCCTACGAGCAGTACTTC.

The chain has TRBV4-2 and TRBJ2-5; no clear D. Germline CDR1 and CDR2: LGHNA and YNFKEQ. This CDR3 is 13 amino acids long. The ends were cut back, 0 bases at V and 2 bases at J, with 4 bases in the middle. The CDR3 protein is CASSQDQQETQYF. The CDR3 DNA follows: TGTGCCAGCAGCCAAGACCAGCAAGAGACCCAGTACTTC.

V and J are TRBV4-3 and TRBJ1-3, with D perhaps matching TRBD1 (5 bases). V was clipped by 2 bases and J by 0 bases, with 11 bases between them. The CDR3 consists of 16 residues. From germline, CDR1 is LGHNA and CDR2 YSLEER. CDR3 amino acids: CASSQYGDFSGNTIYF. In nucleotides, the CDR3 is TGCGCCAGCAGCCAATATGGGGACTTCTCTGGAAACACCATATATTTT.

This chain links TRBV7-8 with TRBJ1-3, with 8 bases lining up with TRBD1. The length of the CDR3 is 15 residues. CDR1 is SGHVS, CDR2 FQNEAQ, per germline. V lost 5 bases and J lost 4; bases outside the gene matches: 7. CDR3 bases: TGTGCCAGCAGCCTGTTCACAGGGGGGGGAAACACCATATATTTT. Its translation: CASSLFTGGGNTIYF.

The sample holds one count of this clone. V and J are TRBV9 and TRBJ2-3, with 8 bases matching TRBD2. CDR3 length: 15 amino acids. V lost 2 bases, J lost 3 bases, and 5 bases stayed unmatched. Germline V CDR1 and CDR2: SGDLS, YYNGEE. This chain's CDR3 is CASSVYGGATDTQYF. For the CDR3, the DNA is TGTGCCAGCAGCGTTTACGGGGGGGCGACAGATACGCAGTATTTT.

The chain links TRBV7-6 to TRBJ1-6; D uncertain. The germline V gene has CDR1 SGHVS and CDR2 FNYEAQ. The CDR3 is 14 amino acids. Trimming stripped 3 bases from V and 7 bases from J, with 10 bases between. CDR3 region: CASSLPGENSPLHF. In DNA, the CDR3 is TGTGCCAGCAGCTTGCCTGGGGAGAATTCACCCCTCCACTTT.

This chain joins TRBV9 and TRBJ1-2; 10 bases are a match to TRBD1. V trimming: 0 bases; J trimming: 12 bases; junction bases outside the gene matches: 8. This CDR3 region has 14 residues. In germline, CDR1 is SGDLS, CDR2 YYNGEE. This chain's CDR3 is CASSVEAWTGGDTF. In DNA form, the CDR3 reads TGTGCCAGCAGCGTAGAGGCGTGGACAGGGGGAGACACCTTC.

This clone was seen more than once but under ten times. V usage is TRBV18 and J usage is TRBJ2-3, with 7 positions matching TRBD1. The junction had 12 bases not matched to a gene; V was cut back by 1 base and J by 2 bases. The V gene's germline CDR1 is KGHSH and CDR2 LQKENI. CDR3 length: 18 amino acids. The CDR3 bases are TGTGCCAGCTCACCACAACAACCCGGGACAGTAGACACAGATACGCAGTATTTT. Translated, it gives CASSPQQPGTVDTDTQYF.

The V call is TRBV18, the J call TRBJ2-2, with D perhaps matching TRBD1 (5 bases). The germline V gene encodes CDR1 KGHSH and CDR2 LQKENI. V lost 0 bases to trimming and J lost 7 bases, with 6 bases between them. CDR3 length: 13 residues. The CDR3 bases are TGTGCCAGCTCACCACCGGGGCGCGGGGAGCTGTTTTTT. This encodes CASSPPGRGELFF.

The chain links TRBV7-9 to TRBJ2-5; 9 positions match TRBD2. Germline V CDR1 and CDR2: SEHNR, FQNEAQ (reference sequence). The CDR3 is 15 residues long. V lost 8 bases, J lost 1 base, and 8 bases stayed unmatched. CDR3 region: CASAGAGGPQETQYF. As DNA, the CDR3 is TGTGCCAGCGCGGGGGCGGGGGGGCCCCAAGAGACCCAGTACTTC.